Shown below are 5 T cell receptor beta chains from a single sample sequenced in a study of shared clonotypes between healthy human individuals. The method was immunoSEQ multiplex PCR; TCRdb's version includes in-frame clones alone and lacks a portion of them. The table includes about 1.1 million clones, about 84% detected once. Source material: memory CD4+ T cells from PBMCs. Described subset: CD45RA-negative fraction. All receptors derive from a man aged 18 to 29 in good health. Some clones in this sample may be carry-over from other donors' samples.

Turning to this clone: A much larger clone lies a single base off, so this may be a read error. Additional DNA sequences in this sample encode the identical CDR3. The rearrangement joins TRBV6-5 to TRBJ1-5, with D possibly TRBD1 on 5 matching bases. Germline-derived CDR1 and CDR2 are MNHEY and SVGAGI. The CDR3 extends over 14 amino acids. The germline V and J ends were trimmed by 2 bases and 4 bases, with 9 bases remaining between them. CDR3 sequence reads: CASSYGQGNQPQHF. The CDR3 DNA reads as TGTGCCAGCAGTTACGGGCAGGGTAATCAGCCCCAGCATTTT.

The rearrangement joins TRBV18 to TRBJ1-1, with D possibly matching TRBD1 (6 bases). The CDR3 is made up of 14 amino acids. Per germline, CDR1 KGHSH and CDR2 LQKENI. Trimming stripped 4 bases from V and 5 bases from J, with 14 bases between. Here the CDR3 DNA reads TGTGCCAGCTCACTTTGGACAGAGGGGACTGAAGCTTTCTTT. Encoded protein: CASSLWTEGTEAFF.

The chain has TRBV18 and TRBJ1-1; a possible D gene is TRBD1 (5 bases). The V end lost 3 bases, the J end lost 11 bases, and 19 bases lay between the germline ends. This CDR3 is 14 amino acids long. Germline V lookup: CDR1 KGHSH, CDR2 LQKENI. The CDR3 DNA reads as TGTGCCAGCTCACCGCGGTCGGGGCCGGATTCGGCTTTCTTT. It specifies CASSPRSGPDSAFF.

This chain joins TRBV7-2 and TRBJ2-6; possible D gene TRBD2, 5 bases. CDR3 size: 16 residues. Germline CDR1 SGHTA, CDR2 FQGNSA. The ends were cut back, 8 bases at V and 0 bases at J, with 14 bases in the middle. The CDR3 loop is CASWEKKNSGANVLTF. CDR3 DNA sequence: TGTGCCAGCTGGGAGAAAAAGAACTCTGGGGCCAACGTCCTGACTTTC.

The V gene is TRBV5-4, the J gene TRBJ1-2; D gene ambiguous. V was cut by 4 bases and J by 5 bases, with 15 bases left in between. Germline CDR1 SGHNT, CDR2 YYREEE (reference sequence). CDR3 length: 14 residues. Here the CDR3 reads CASSPTWGSYGYTF. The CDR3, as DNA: TGTGCCAGCAGCCCTACGTGGGGTTCGTATGGCTACACCTTC.